This T cell receptor beta chain is from a study of cytomegalovirus exposure and HLA in healthy donors. Study-level results: In vitro testing confirmed three CMV-associated chains as specific for CMV antigens. In the 130 or so validation repertoires, 94% of cluster scores exceeded 0, per a later analysis.

The donors were members of the validation cohort comprising 100 to 150 subjects, separate from the approximately 630-subject first cohort. Comments on this clone: Antigen: not known.

The repertoire was sequenced with immunoSEQ multiplex PCR; TCRdb's copy has only in-frame clones and lacks some. This sample yields approximately 99,000 clones, of which about 94% are seen a single time; 0.67% belongs to the top ten. This clonotype originated in a woman between 18 and 29 years old in good health and CMV-seronegative. Sequencing was carried out using PBMCs.

CDR3 loop: CASSTDRYNEQFF. For the CDR3, the DNA is TGTGCCAGTAGTACGGACAGGTACAATGAGCAGTTCTTC. This sequence joins TRBV19 and TRBJ2-1; TRBD1 agrees at 7 bases. Germline V lookup: CDR1 LNHDA, CDR2 SQIVND (reference sequence). This CDR3 has 13 residues. Trimming cost V 4 bases and J 4 bases; bases outside gene matches: 1.